Listed below are T cell receptor beta chains from one sample, sequenced in a study of blood T cell repertoires in COVID-19. The repertoire was sequenced with immunoSEQ multiplex PCR; TCRdb's copy has only in-frame clones and lacks some. The sample holds 100,000 to 150,000 clones; approximately 74% are singletons and the top ten take approximately 2%. Sequences were obtained from peripheral blood. All receptors come from a woman between 70 and 85 years old with acute or convalescent COVID-19. Each CDR3 is given with its conserved first and last residue. A D gene is named only where the DNA matches it firmly. Part of the rows lack a size; the others show once, few, many or a class for expanded clones.

>.|TRBV4-1|.|TRBJ2-2
TGCGCCAGCAGCGGTGGGGGGTTTACCGGGGAGCTGTTTTTT
CASSGGGFTGELFF
>.|TRBV6-5|.|TRBJ1-5
TGTGCCAGCAGTCCAGGAGGGTCTCAGCCCCAGCATTTT
CASSPGGSQPQHF
>.|TRBV25-1|few|TRBJ1-5
TGTGCCAGCAGCTTTGTGGGGGCGAATCAGCCCCAGCATTTT
CASSFVGANQPQHF
>TRBD1|TRBV19|.|TRBJ1-4
TGTGCCAGTAGTATATCTATGCGGGGGGACAGGGTCTGGGAAAAACTGTTTTTT
CASSISMRGDRVWEKLFF
>.|TRBV10-3|.|TRBJ1-1
TGTGCCATCAGTGAGTCGGGAGGAGTGAACACTGAAGCTTTCTTT
CAISESGGVNTEAFF
>.|TRBV6-2/TRBV6-3|.|TRBJ2-7
TGTGCCAGCAGTTACTCTCGGGGATACGAGCAGTACTTC
CASSYSRGYEQYF
>.|TRBV10-3|.|TRBJ2-2
TGTGCCATCAGATTGGAGGGGGGGGCGAGAGTCGGGTACACCGGGGAGCTGTTTTTT
CAIRLEGGARVGYTGELFF
>TRBD1|TRBV19|.|TRBJ2-2
TGTGCCAGTAGACAGGGGAAGGACGGGGAGCTGTTTTTT
CASRQGKDGELFF
>.|TRBV16|.|TRBJ1-2
TGTGCCAGCAGCCAATTTGGAGGGAATTATGGCTACACCTTC
CASSQFGGNYGYTF
>.|TRBV20-1|.|TRBJ2-7
TGCAGTGCTTCCCGGGACTCCGAGCAGTACTTC
CSASRDSEQYF